These 21 T cell receptor beta chains originate from one sample sequenced in a study of cytomegalovirus exposure and HLA in healthy donors. PCR used 60 Vbeta primers and 13 Jbeta primers. Profiling relied on immunoSEQ multiplex PCR, and the TCRdb table lists in-frame clones only, not all of them. The sample holds some 180,000 clones. Sequencing used PBMCs. These receptors were taken from a man aged 25-40 years in good health and CMV-seronegative.

The gene calls are TRBV27 and TRBJ1-2; TRBD1 matches at 10 bases. CDR3 size: 15 residues. J was trimmed by 8 bases and V by 5 bases; bases with no gene match: 11. In germline, CDR1 is MNHEY, CDR2 SMNVEV (reference sequence). The CDR3 DNA reads TGTGCCAGCAGTCGAGGACAGGGGGTTATCGAGGGCTACACCTTC. Protein sequence: CASSRGQGVIEGYTF.

The chain recombines TRBV10-3 with TRBJ2-5; possibly TRBD1 for D (6 bases). Trimming cost V 11 bases and J 1 base, with 17 bases left between them. CDR3 length equals 14 residues. Germline V gene lookup returns CDR1 ENHRY and CDR2 SYGVKD. The DNA for the CDR3 is TGTGCCGCATCGCCCCCGACAGGCCAAGAGACCCAGTACTTC. Protein: CAASPPTGQETQYF.

The rearrangement links TRBV2 to TRBJ1-1; the D gene is possibly TRBD1 (6 bases). CDR1 and CDR2 (germline): SNHLY, FYNNEI. V lost 3 bases to trimming and J lost 10 bases, with 18 bases between them. CDR3 length: 14 amino acids. The CDR3 loop is CASSEGRGAQGAFF. CDR3 nucleotide sequence: TGTGCCAGCAGTGAGGGCAGGGGCGCACAGGGAGCTTTCTTT.

V usage is TRBV10-3 and J usage is TRBJ1-1, with TRBD1 as a possible D gene (5 bases). Per germline, CDR1 ENHRY and CDR2 SYGVKD. V gave up 8 bases and J gave up 2 bases, with 12 bases separating them. The CDR3 sequence is 13 residues long. This CDR3 reads CAIAGRTNTEAFF. The CDR3 DNA reads as TGTGCCATCGCGGGAAGGACAAACACTGAAGCTTTCTTT.

The chain recombines TRBV6-5 with TRBJ2-3; 7 positions match TRBD2. V gave up 6 bases and J gave up 6 bases; unmatched junction bases: 6. Germline V gene data show CDR1 as MNHEY and CDR2 as SVGAGI. The CDR3 length is 13 residues. CDR3 sequence (DNA): TGTGCCAGCAGAAACCCTAGCGGCGATACGCAGTATTTT. It is translated as CASRNPSGDTQYF.

The V gene is TRBV5-1, the J gene TRBJ2-1; possibly TRBD2 for D (6 bases). Trimming removed 1 base from V and 1 base from J, with 9 bases in between. The germline V gene encodes CDR1 SGHRS and CDR2 YFSETQ. This CDR3 contains 15 residues. CDR3 region: CASSLSGESYNEQFF. In DNA, the CDR3 is TGCGCCAGCAGCTTGTCGGGGGAATCCTACAATGAGCAGTTCTTC.

The rearrangement links TRBV6-1 to TRBJ2-2; D might be TRBD2 (5 bases). Germline CDR1 is MNHNS and CDR2 is SASEGT. This CDR3 spans 15 amino acids. V lost 7 bases and J lost 0, with 12 bases in between. The CDR3 DNA reads as TGTGCCAGCACCGGCGGGCACACGAACACCGGGGAGCTGTTTTTT. This gives the protein CASTGGHTNTGELFF.

The chain combines TRBV4-1 with TRBJ1-5; unclear D gene. Germline V gives CDR1 MGHRA, CDR2 YSYEKL. The V end was cut by 1 base, the J end by 7 bases, with 11 bases between. This CDR3 is built from 14 residues. CDR3 amino acids: CASSQATVRQPQHF. In DNA, the CDR3 is TGCGCCAGCAGCCAAGCCACGGTCAGGCAGCCCCAGCATTTT.

V and J are TRBV7-2 and TRBJ2-5; TRBD2 matches 8 bases. CDR3 length: 16 residues. V shed 3 bases, J shed 1 base, and the junction held 7 bases outside the gene matches. Germline values: CDR1 SGHTA, CDR2 FQGNSA. The chain's CDR3 is CASSFVAGFSQETQYF. The CDR3 DNA sequence: TGTGCCAGCAGCTTCGTAGCGGGGTTTTCCCAAGAGACCCAGTACTTC.

The genes are TRBV4-2 and TRBJ2-1, with 8 nucleotides matching TRBD2. Germline CDR1 LGHNA, CDR2 YNFKEQ. The V gene end was trimmed by 0 bases and the J gene end by 4 bases; junction bases not matched to a gene: 5. The length of the CDR3 is 16 residues. The CDR3, as DNA: TGTGCCAGCAGCCAAGAAATTACTAGCGGATACAATGAGCAGTTCTTC. The encoded protein is CASSQEITSGYNEQFF.

The CDR3 DNA follows: TGTGCCAGCAGTTTTACAGAGAACACTGAAGCTTTCTTT. It translates to CASSFTENTEAFF. V usage is TRBV28 and J usage is TRBJ1-1, with D uncertain. The germline V and J ends were trimmed by 3 bases and 1 base, with 6 bases remaining between them. CDR1 is MDHEN and CDR2 is SYDVKM in the germline V gene. The CDR3 is made up of 13 amino acids.

The chain combines TRBV4-1 with TRBJ1-1; TRBD1 aligns across 8 bases. The CDR3 has 15 amino acids. The ends lost 3 bases at V and 5 bases at J; junction bases unmatched: 8. Germline V gene sequence: CDR1 MGHRA, CDR2 YSYEKL. The CDR3: CASSQTQGGVTEAFF. The CDR3 DNA follows: TGCGCCAGCAGCCAGACACAGGGGGGTGTTACTGAAGCTTTCTTT.

This chain links TRBV5-1 with TRBJ1-2, with D tentatively TRBD1 (5 bases). Per germline, CDR1 SGHRS and CDR2 YFSETQ. Trimming cost V 4 bases and J 8 bases, with 30 bases left between them. The CDR3 totals 18 residues. CDR3 DNA sequence: TGCGCCAGCAGCCCAGGCGGGGCAGGCGACCAATTTCGGGGGGGCTACACCTTC. Its protein product is CASSPGGAGDQFRGGYTF.

The genes are TRBV6-1 and TRBJ2-2; 10 bases map to TRBD2. The CDR3 sequence is 15 residues long. V trimming: 7 bases; J trimming: 3 bases; junction bases outside the gene matches: 5. Germline assignment: CDR1 MNHNS and CDR2 SASEGT. CDR3 coding DNA: TGTGCCAGCACCTTAGCGGGGGGCTACACCGGGGAGCTGTTTTTT. It specifies CASTLAGGYTGELFF.

The chain has TRBV7-9 and TRBJ2-4; 11 bases line up with TRBD2. CDR3 length: 16 amino acids. V was clipped by 4 bases and J by 0 bases; unmatched bases: 2. CDR1 and CDR2 (germline): SEHNR, FQNEAQ (reference sequence). This chain's CDR3 is CASSSTSGVAKNIQYF. The DNA for the CDR3 is TGTGCCAGCAGCTCGACTAGCGGGGTAGCCAAAAACATTCAGTACTTC.

The chain joins TRBV21-1 to TRBJ1-4. TRBV21-1 is designated a pseudogene. This CDR3 is 19 amino acids long. The CDR3 spells CASSKKGRQGGETNEKLFF. The CDR3 nucleotides are TGTGCCAGCAGCAAAAAAGGGCGGCAGGGAGGTGAAACTAATGAAAAACTGTTTTTT.

The chain carries TRBV5-4 and TRBJ1-1; D unresolved. The germline V gene encodes CDR1 SGHNT and CDR2 YYREEE (reference sequence). V was cut by 2 bases and J by 1 base, with 6 bases left in between. The CDR3 is made up of 13 amino acids. The CDR3 bases are TGTGCCAGCAGCTTTGGCGGGAACACTGAAGCTTTCTTT. It is translated as CASSFGGNTEAFF.

V usage is TRBV6-1 and J usage is TRBJ2-1; D not certain. Trimming took off 0 bases at V and 7 bases at J, with 10 bases between the two ends. This CDR3 region has 14 residues. CDR1 is MNHNS, CDR2 SASEGT, per germline. The CDR3 nucleotides read TGTGCCAGCAGTGAAGCTATTACCGGGAATGAGCAGTTCTTC. It is translated as CASSEAITGNEQFF.

V usage is TRBV5-1 and J usage is TRBJ2-5; 10 bases are shared with TRBD2. The CDR3 loop spans 15 amino acids. V shed 1 base and J 3 bases; nucleotides not matched to a gene: 3. The germline gives CDR1 SGHRS, CDR2 YFSETQ. The CDR3 is CASSLMLAGEETQYF. Here the CDR3 DNA reads TGCGCCAGCAGCTTGATGCTAGCGGGGGAAGAGACCCAGTACTTC.

This chain links TRBV5-6 with TRBJ1-6; D is uncertain. Per the germline V gene, CDR1 is SGHDT and CDR2 is YYEEEE. The CDR3 has 17 residues. Trimming removed 1 base at V and 0 bases at J, with 11 bases between. CDR3 residues: CASSLRQESSYNSPLHF. CDR3 bases: TGTGCCAGCAGCTTGCGACAAGAGAGCTCCTATAATTCACCCCTCCACTTT.

V gene TRBV28 combines with J gene TRBJ2-1; 10 nucleotides align to TRBD1. In germline, CDR1 is MDHEN, CDR2 SYDVKM. The CDR3 covers 17 residues. With 4 bases clipped from V and 6 bases from J, the junction kept 12 bases outside the gene matches. The CDR3 loop reads CASSSPETGGGRNEQFF. In DNA form, the CDR3 reads TGTGCCAGCAGTTCGCCCGAGACAGGGGGCGGTCGCAATGAGCAGTTCTTC.